The 24 T cell receptor beta chains given below trace back to one sample, sequenced in a study of blood T cell repertoires in COVID-19. Sequencing used immunoSEQ multiplex PCR; TCRdb keeps in-frame clones, though not all of them. The repertoire holds around 270,000 clones, with about nine tenths as singletons. Sequencing was done on a sample of peripheral blood. Receptors were obtained from a man aged 35-49 years who had recovered from COVID-19.

This chain links TRBV4-1 with TRBJ2-2; the match to TRBD1 covers 11 bases. J was trimmed by 4 bases and V by 4 bases; bases with no gene match: 5. The CDR3 covers 16 residues. Germline V gene data show CDR1 as MGHRA and CDR2 as YSYEKL. The CDR3 loop reads CASSLSGTGGTGELFF. Written as DNA, the CDR3 is TGCGCCAGCAGCCTCTCCGGGACAGGGGGCACCGGGGAGCTGTTTTTT.

The V gene is TRBV10-2, the J gene TRBJ2-3, with 7 bases that match TRBD2. This CDR3 has 13 amino acids. After removal of 6 bases from V and 2 bases from J, the junction contained 2 bases not matched to a gene. Per the germline V gene, CDR1 is WSHSY and CDR2 is SAAADI. The CDR3 bases are TGCGCCAGCAGCAGCGGGGTCACAGATACGCAGTATTTT. It is translated as CASSSGVTDTQYF.

This chain joins TRBV7-3 and TRBJ2-1, with 8 positions matching TRBD2. V shed 5 bases and J 8 bases; nucleotides not matched to a gene: 11. The CDR3 spans 15 residues. The V gene's germline CDR1 is SGHTA and CDR2 FQGTGA. CDR3 DNA sequence: TGTGCCAGCAGCCTGAATCCGGGACTAGTCCATGAGCAGTTCTTC. Translation: CASSLNPGLVHEQFF.

The chain carries TRBV7-3 and TRBJ2-1; 10 bases match TRBD2. CDR3 length: 17 amino acids. J gave up 5 bases and V 3 bases, and 10 bases lay outside the gene matches. Germline V gives CDR1 SGHTA, CDR2 FQGTGA. CDR3 in amino acids: CASSLRHWTSGNNEQFF. In nucleotides, the CDR3 is TGTGCCAGCAGCTTGAGGCATTGGACTAGCGGCAACAATGAGCAGTTCTTC. The full variable domain, completed using reference TRBV7-3 and TRBJ2-1, is GAGVSQTPSNKVTEKGKYVELRCDPISGHTALYWYRQSLGQGPEFLIYFQGTGAADDSGLPNDRFFAVRPEGSVSTLKIQRTERGDSAVYLCASSLRHWTSGNNEQFFGPGTRLTVL.

The chain recombines TRBV6-5 with TRBJ2-5; D is perhaps TRBD1 (5 bases). Germline V gene lookup returns CDR1 MNHEY and CDR2 SVGAGI. This CDR3 has 13 amino acids. V lost 0 bases and J 8 bases, leaving 10 bases between the germline ends. The CDR3, as DNA: TGTGCCAGCAGTTACTCCCCAGGGTCCACCCAGTACTTC. Translation: CASSYSPGSTQYF.

This clone showed up just a few times. The chain employs TRBV3-1 (or the pseudogene TRBV3-2) and TRBJ2-1; 7 positions agree with TRBD2. The CDR3 spans 16 residues. V trimming: 4 bases; J trimming: 10 bases; junction bases outside the gene matches: 16. Per germline, CDR1 LGHDT and CDR2 YNNKEL (reference sequence). DNA for the CDR3: TGTGCCAGCAGCCCACCAATAGCGGGCCTAAGAGGGGAGCAGTTCTTC. This translates into CASSPPIAGLRGEQFF.

This chain uses TRBV6-1 with TRBJ1-5, with TRBD1 identical over 7 bases. V was pared by 3 bases and J by 4 bases, with 12 bases of the junction left unmatched. Germline assignment: CDR1 MNHNS and CDR2 SASEGT. The CDR3 sequence is 17 residues long. In nucleotides, the CDR3 is TGTGCCAGCAGTGAGCCAAGACAGGGCCTAGGGAATCAGCCCCAGCATTTT. Protein product: CASSEPRQGLGNQPQHF.

The gene calls are TRBV7-9 and TRBJ2-5, with D possibly matching TRBD2 (6 bases). From germline, CDR1 is SEHNR and CDR2 FQNEAQ (reference sequence). The CDR3 has 12 amino acids. Trimming removed 2 bases from V and 5 bases from J, with 6 bases in between. Here the CDR3 DNA reads TGTGCCAGCAGCTTACGGGGGGAGACCCAGTACTTC. It codes for CASSLRGETQYF.

The J gene is TRBJ2-1, the V gene TRBV19; perhaps TRBD1 as D (6 bases). The V and J ends lost 5 bases and 5 bases respectively, with 10 bases between them. The CDR3 runs to 13 residues. Germline CDR1 reads LNHDA; CDR2 reads SQIVND (reference sequence). The CDR3: CASSPWTDNEQFF. The CDR3 bases are TGTGCCAGTAGTCCCTGGACAGACAATGAGCAGTTCTTC.

The chain has TRBV7-2 and TRBJ2-1; 9 nucleotides match TRBD2. The V gene's germline CDR1 is SGHTA and CDR2 FQGNSA. The CDR3 is made up of 17 amino acids. Trimming removed 1 base from V and 6 bases from J; junction bases left unmatched: 10. The CDR3 here is CASSLVLAGKEVNEQFF. The CDR3 DNA reads TGTGCCAGCAGCTTAGTGCTAGCGGGAAAGGAGGTCAATGAGCAGTTCTTC.

V usage is TRBV29-1 and J usage is TRBJ1-3, with a weak D call TRBD1 (5 bases). This CDR3 has 15 residues. V lost 0 bases and J 3 bases, leaving 12 bases between the germline ends. The V gene's germline CDR1 is SQVTM and CDR2 ANQGSEA. In DNA form, the CDR3 reads TGCAGCGTTGAAGATCTGCAGGGCTTTGGAAACACCATATATTTT. It translates to CSVEDLQGFGNTIYF.

This clone appeared once. The chain employs TRBV18 and TRBJ2-6, with 7 nucleotides matching TRBD2. CDR3 length equals 16 residues. V was clipped by 2 bases and J by 2 bases; unmatched bases: 3. The V gene's germline CDR1 is KGHSH and CDR2 LQKENI. CDR3 loop: CASSPVAGAGANVLTF. The CDR3 DNA follows: TGTGCCAGCTCACCAGTTGCGGGGGCTGGGGCCAACGTCCTGACTTTC.

The sample holds a few counts of this clone. The genes are TRBV20-1 and TRBJ1-1; D is unresolved. Trimming shortened V by 3 bases and J by 7 bases, and 6 bases separated the two germline ends. The CDR3 length is 10 residues. CDR1 and CDR2 (germline): DFQATT, SNEGSKA (reference sequence). CDR3 nucleotide sequence: TGCAGTGCTAGTGTCTATGAAGCTTTCTTT. It yields the protein CSASVYEAFF.

The chain is built from TRBV3-1 (or the pseudogene TRBV3-2) and TRBJ2-1, with TRBD2 matching 8 bases. The junction had 9 bases not matched to a gene; V was cut back by 4 bases and J by 4 bases. CDR1 is LGHDT, CDR2 YNNKEL, per germline (reference sequence). This CDR3 region has 16 residues. The CDR3 coding sequence is TGTGCCAGCAGCCCAGCGATTGCGGGGGGTTACAATGAGCAGTTCTTC. Its translation is CASSPAIAGGYNEQFF.

This rearrangement joins TRBV5-6 to TRBJ2-2; TRBD2 is a possible D gene (6 bases). V lost 1 base and J 6 bases, leaving 25 bases between the germline ends. Germline V lookup: CDR1 SGHDT, CDR2 YYEEEE. This CDR3 is 19 amino acids long. The CDR3: CASSLLSRLGGEEAGELFF. CDR3 coding DNA: TGTGCCAGCAGCTTGTTATCTCGTCTCGGGGGAGAGGAGGCCGGGGAGCTGTTTTTT.

This chain joins TRBV5-1 and TRBJ1-3, with 10 bases aligning to TRBD1. This CDR3 region has 17 residues. From germline, CDR1 is SGHRS and CDR2 YFSETQ. Trimming took 3 bases from V and 3 from J; bases not matched to a gene: 9. CDR3: CASSSTGQGTHGNTIYF. CDR3 nucleotide sequence: TGCGCCAGCAGCTCGACGGGACAGGGGACGCATGGAAACACCATATATTTT.

This chain connects TRBV25-1 to TRBJ1-2; D might be TRBD1 (5 bases). V dropped 7 bases and J dropped 6 bases, with 18 bases sitting between them. The CDR3 loop spans 14 amino acids. CDR1 is MGHDK, CDR2 SYGVNS, per germline. CDR3 sequence: CASTGLGFRNGYTF. The CDR3 DNA reads as TGTGCCAGCACGGGACTTGGTTTTCGCAATGGCTACACCTTC.

This chain links TRBV10-1 with TRBJ2-7; 7 bases fit TRBD2. The germline V gene has CDR1 WNHNN and CDR2 SYGVQD (reference sequence). The V gene end was trimmed by 8 bases and the J gene end by 3 bases; junction bases not matched to a gene: 19. The CDR3 runs 17 residues. CDR3 DNA sequence: TGCGCCAGCCTAATCGGACTAGGACCCACTTTAGGCTACGAGCAGTACTTC. Its translation: CASLIGLGPTLGYEQYF.

The rearrangement joins TRBV7-9 to TRBJ2-2; 7 bases fit TRBD2. V lost 6 bases and J lost 0; bases outside the gene matches: 7. CDR1 is SEHNR and CDR2 is FQNEAQ in the germline V gene (reference sequence). This CDR3 has 16 residues. CDR3 DNA: TGTGCCAGCAGAACCGGGACTACAACGAACACCGGGGAGCTGTTTTTT. Translating gives CASRTGTTTNTGELFF.

This chain uses TRBV7-6 with TRBJ1-1, with 11 bases matching TRBD1. The V gene's germline CDR1 is SGHVS and CDR2 FNYEAQ. The CDR3 spans 16 residues. V gave up 1 base and J gave up 3 bases; unmatched junction bases: 4. CDR3 in amino acids: CASSLGQGQGDTEAFF. CDR3 nucleotide sequence: TGTGCCAGCAGCTTAGGACAGGGACAGGGGGACACTGAAGCTTTCTTT.

The table lists this clone with a few counts. The chain is built from TRBV5-1 and TRBJ1-5, with D perhaps matching TRBD1 (5 bases). The germline V gene has CDR1 SGHRS and CDR2 YFSETQ. Trimming shortened V by 0 bases and J by 4 bases, and 11 bases separated the two germline ends. CDR3 length: 15 amino acids. CDR3: CASSLAPGINQPQHF. CDR3 DNA sequence: TGCGCCAGCAGCTTGGCCCCAGGGATAAATCAGCCCCAGCATTTT.

The CDR3 DNA follows: TGCGCCAGCAGCCAGACAGGGGCGAACTATGGCTACACCTTC. It is translated as CASSQTGANYGYTF. The J gene is TRBJ1-2, the V gene TRBV5-1; TRBD1 agrees at 8 bases. CDR3 length equals 14 residues. The trim removed 4 bases at V and 2 bases at J, leaving 4 bases unmatched. Per germline, CDR1 SGHRS and CDR2 YFSETQ. The entire variable domain, with the rest obtained from reference TRBV5-1 and TRBJ1-2, is as follows: KAGVTQTPRYLIKTRGQQVTLSCSPISGHRSVSWYQQTPGQGLQFLFEYFSETQRNKGNFPGRFSGRQFSNSRSEMNVSTLELGDSALYLCASSQTGANYGYTFGSGTRLTVV.

The chain combines TRBV2 with TRBJ2-3; the match to TRBD2 covers 8 bases. CDR3 length: 16 residues. The germline V gene has CDR1 SNHLY and CDR2 FYNNEI. The V segment lost 7 bases and the J segment 0 bases; nucleotides outside the gene matches: 9. CDR3 nucleotides: TGTGCCAGCAAGATTCGAGCGGGGGTTAGCACAGATACGCAGTATTTT. Translated: CASKIRAGVSTDTQYF. Together with reference TRBV2 and TRBJ2-3, the CDR3 gives the full variable domain: EPEVTQTPSHQVTQMGQEVILRCVPISNHLYFYWYRQILGQKVEFLVSFYNNEISEKSEIFDDQFSVERPDGSNFTLKIRSTKLEDSAMYFCASKIRAGVSTDTQYFGPGTRLTVL.

The chain carries TRBV9 and TRBJ1-1; D not certain. The germline V and J ends were trimmed by 3 bases and 1 base, with 4 bases remaining between them. The CDR3 is 12 residues long. The germline gives CDR1 SGDLS, CDR2 YYNGEE. The CDR3 sequence: CASSAGNTEAFF. The DNA of the CDR3 is TGTGCCAGCAGCGCAGGGAACACTGAAGCTTTCTTT.